A selection of T cell receptor beta chains follows, all from one sample in a study of PD-L1 blockade in urothelial cancer. TCRdb's table, derived via immunoSEQ multiplex PCR, lists solely in-frame clones and lacks some. The repertoire holds 45,000 to 60,000 clones, with more than 75% as singletons. The sample consisted of PBMCs, taken around atezolizumab (anti-PD-L1) treatment. These receptors all stem from a man aged 45-60 years with urothelial cancer. CDR3s include the opening cysteine and the closing phenylalanine or tryptophan. D genes are given only for firm matches. Clone size is stated in some rows and not others, as once, few, many or a class when expanded.

13 | - | TRBJ1-5 | TRBV11-2 | TRBD1 | TGTGCCAGCAGCGCGTCAGGGGGTCAGCCCCAGCATTTT | CASSASGGQPQHF
17 | - | TRBJ2-1 | TRBV18 | TRBD2 | TGTGCCAGCTCACCACTGGGGACTAGCGGGAGTTACAATGAGCAGTTCTTC | CASSPLGTSGSYNEQFF
15 | - | TRBJ2-3 | TRBV18 | - | TGTGCCAGCTCGCCCGTCGGTCGTAGCACAGATACGCAGTATTTT | CASSPVGRSTDTQYF
15 | - | TRBJ2-1 | TRBV30 | TRBD2 | TGTGCCTGGAGCGGGACTAGCGGGAGGGCCAGTGAGCAGTTCTTC | CAWSGTSGRASEQFF
17 | once | TRBJ2-1 | TRBV7-2 | TRBD2 | TGTGCCAGCGGCAACCCCCAGCGGGACCTATCCTACAATGAGCAGTTCTTC | CASGNPQRDLSYNEQFF
14 | - | TRBJ2-7 | TRBV9 | - | TGTGCCAGCAGCGTAGAAGGAGGGACCTACGAGCAGTACTTC | CASSVEGGTYEQYF
14 | - | TRBJ1-2 | TRBV27 | - | TGTGCCAGCAGTTTACATAGGACAAACTATGGCTACACCTTC | CASSLHRTNYGYTF
14 | - | TRBJ2-3 | TRBV5-6 | TRBD2 | TGTGCCAGCGGGGGGGGGTCAGCGTTAGATACGCAGTATTTT | CASGGGSALDTQYF
16 | - | TRBJ2-7 | TRBV11-1 | - | TGTGCCAGCAGCTTAGGACAGACACGAAATACCTACGAGCAGTACTTC | CASSLGQTRNTYEQYF
13 | few | TRBJ2-1 | TRBV2 | - | TGTGCCAGCACAGGGTTAGTTAACAATGAGCAGTTCTTC | CASTGLVNNEQFF
16 | - | TRBJ2-5 | TRBV19 | TRBD2 | TGTGCCAGTAGGTCGGGTCTAGCGGGAGGGGGAGAGACCCAGTACTTC | CASRSGLAGGGETQYF
13 | - | TRBJ1-5 | TRBV2 | TRBD1 | TGTGCCAGCAGCCAGGGGGCTGGCCAGCCCCAGCATTTT | CASSQGAGQPQHF
15 | few | TRBJ2-2 | TRBV5-1 | - | TGCGCCAGCAGCTTGGGTATAAGGAGCACCGGGGAGCTGTTTTTT | CASSLGIRSTGELFF
15 | - | TRBJ2-7 | TRBV6-1 | TRBD1 | TGTGCCAGCAGCGCAGGACAGGGGGGAGGCTACGAGCAGTACTTC | CASSAGQGGGYEQYF
15 | - | TRBJ2-2 | TRBV2 | - | TGTGCCAGCAGTGATTTTCAGGGAAGGGCCGGGGAGCTGTTTTTT | CASSDFQGRAGELFF
13 | - | TRBJ2-6 | TRBV28 | - | TGTGCCAGCAGGTACTCTGGGGCCAACGTCCTGACTTTC | CASRYSGANVLTF
16 | once | TRBJ1-3 | TRBV4-1 | - | TGCGCCAGCAGCCAAACGTCAGCCGGGTCTGGAAACACCATATATTTT | CASSQTSAGSGNTIYF